Listed here is a single T cell receptor (beta chain). Its target is not known. The CDR3 covers 14 residues. Germline values: CDR1 SGHRS, CDR2 YFSETQ. The trim removed 2 bases at V and 2 bases at J, leaving 2 bases unmatched. The entry originates in a study of cytomegalovirus exposure and HLA in healthy donors. Whole-study context: An earlier analysis found fewer than 140 million unique TCR beta sequences from about 190 million T cells. General study results and limits: Later analysis showed most CMV-associated TCR beta chains appearing HLA-restricted. In a later analysis, V- and J-gene trimming of beta chains associated with a DCLRE1C missense variant, replicated independently. Excluded were some V segments that proved indistinguishable, including TRBV6-2 and TRBV6-3.

With 60 Vbeta and 13 Jbeta primers, the PCR was carried out. Some clones are missing from TCRdb's copy, which holds only in-frame ones; the method was immunoSEQ multiplex PCR. In the table there are around 40,000 clones, around three quarters of which are singletons. Sequencing input: PBMCs. This chain connects TRBV5-1 to TRBJ2-5, with TRBD1 matching 8 bases. The sequence was obtained from a man aged 25 to 45 in good health and CMV-seronegative. CDR3 DNA: TGCGCCAGCAGCTTACAGGGGGTACAAGAGACCCAGTACTTC. Amino acid sequence: CASSLQGVQETQYF.